Following are 8 T cell receptor beta chains from one sample sequenced in a study of blood T cell repertoires in COVID-19. Clones were read by immunoSEQ multiplex PCR, and TCRdb kept only the in-frame ones, dropping some. The sample lists about 190,000 clones, approximately 81% seen once, with about 20% in the top ten. The sample comprised peripheral blood. The receptor source for this set is a human donor in a cohort sampled during active COVID-19.

The chain couples TRBV10-3 to TRBJ2-2; D uncertain. CDR3 length: 11 amino acids. Germline assignment: CDR1 ENHRY and CDR2 SYGVKD. Trimming removed 7 bases from V and 4 bases from J, with 4 bases in between. The CDR3 here is CAITGTGELFF. The CDR3 DNA follows: TGTGCCATCACCGGCACCGGGGAGCTGTTTTTT.

The chain combines TRBV9 with TRBJ2-1; a possible D gene is TRBD2 (6 bases). In germline, CDR1 is SGDLS, CDR2 YYNGEE. V lost 3 bases and J 8 bases, leaving 12 bases between the germline ends. The CDR3 is 13 amino acids. Here the CDR3 DNA reads TGTGCCAGCAGCGCGGGACTTGTCGATGAGCAGTTCTTC. Amino acid sequence: CASSAGLVDEQFF.

The chain recombines TRBV6-4 with TRBJ1-2; 7 nucleotides line up with TRBD1. The CDR3 loop spans 15 amino acids. The ends lost 4 bases at V and 8 bases at J; junction bases unmatched: 13. Per germline, CDR1 MRHNA and CDR2 SNTAGT. CDR3 DNA sequence: TGTGCCAGCAGTGGAGGGGACAGAAACAGCTTAGGCTACACCTTC. This sequence encodes CASSGGDRNSLGYTF.

The rearrangement joins TRBV2 to TRBJ1-5, with 7 bases identical to TRBD1. The CDR3 is 14 amino acids. Germline CDR1 SNHLY, CDR2 FYNNEI. Unmatched junction bases numbered 9, after V lost 7 bases and J lost 6 bases. The CDR3 spells CASTNDRVSQPQHF. The CDR3 bases are TGTGCCAGCACCAACGACAGGGTTTCTCAGCCCCAGCATTTT.

This clone appeared a single time. The chain employs TRBV7-6 and TRBJ1-6; TRBD1 might be the D (6 bases). The CDR3 consists of 14 residues. V was trimmed by 1 base and J by 7 bases, leaving 8 bases between them. Germline lookup yields CDR1 SGHVS and CDR2 FNYEAQ. The DNA of the CDR3 is TGTGCCAGCAGCTTAGAAGGGGGAAATTCACCCCTCCACTTT. The encoded protein is CASSLEGGNSPLHF.

The chain employs TRBV7-6 and TRBJ2-7, with a tentative D call TRBD2 (5 bases). CDR1 is SGHVS and CDR2 is FNYEAQ in the germline V gene. The CDR3 has 14 residues. Trimming shortened V by 2 bases and J by 3 bases, and 11 bases separated the two germline ends. The CDR3 spells CASSLRGSDYEQYV. The CDR3 region has the DNA TGTGCCAGCAGCTTAAGAGGGTCGGACTACGAGCAGTACGTC.

In its sample, this clone was seen a few times. The J gene is TRBJ1-2, the V gene TRBV18, with D unclear. This CDR3 has 14 residues. V lost 3 bases, J lost 2 bases, and 10 bases lay in between. CDR1 is KGHSH and CDR2 is LQKENI in the germline V gene. The CDR3 is CASSPEGLNYGYTF. Here the CDR3 DNA reads TGTGCCAGCTCACCCGAGGGCCTAAACTATGGCTACACCTTC.

The chain couples TRBV18 to TRBJ2-4; 11 positions agree with TRBD2. The CDR3 extends over 18 amino acids. Germline V gene lookup returns CDR1 KGHSH and CDR2 LQKENI. The V gene end was trimmed by 4 bases and the J gene end by 0 bases; junction bases not matched to a gene: 8. The CDR3 reads CASSLTSGGSLAKNIQYF. In DNA form, the CDR3 reads TGTGCCAGCTCACTCACTAGCGGGGGATCTTTAGCCAAAAACATTCAGTACTTC.